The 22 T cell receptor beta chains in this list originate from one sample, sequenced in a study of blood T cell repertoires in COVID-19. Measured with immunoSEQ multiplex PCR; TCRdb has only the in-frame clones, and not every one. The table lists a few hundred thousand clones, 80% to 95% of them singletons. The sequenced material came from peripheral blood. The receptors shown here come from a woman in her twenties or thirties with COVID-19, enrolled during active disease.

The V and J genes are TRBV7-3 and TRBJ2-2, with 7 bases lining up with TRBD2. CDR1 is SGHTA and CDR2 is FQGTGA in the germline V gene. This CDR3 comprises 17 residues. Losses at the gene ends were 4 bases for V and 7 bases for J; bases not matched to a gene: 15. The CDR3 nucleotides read TGTGCCAGCAGCTCTCTGAGCGGGTTCAGGGAGGGCGGGGAGCTGTTTTTT. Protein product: CASSSLSGFREGGELFF.

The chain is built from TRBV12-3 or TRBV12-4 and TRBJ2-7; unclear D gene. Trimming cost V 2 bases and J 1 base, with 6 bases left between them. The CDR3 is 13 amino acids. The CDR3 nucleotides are TGTGCCAGCAGTTTATCGAGATCCTACGAGCAGTACTTC. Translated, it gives CASSLSRSYEQYF.

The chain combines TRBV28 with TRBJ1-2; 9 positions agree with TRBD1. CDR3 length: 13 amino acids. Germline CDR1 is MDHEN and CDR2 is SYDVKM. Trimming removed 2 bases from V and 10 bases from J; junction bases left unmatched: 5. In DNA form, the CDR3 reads TGTGCCAGCAGTTTAGGGACAGGGTTGTTCTACACCTTC. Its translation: CASSLGTGLFYTF.

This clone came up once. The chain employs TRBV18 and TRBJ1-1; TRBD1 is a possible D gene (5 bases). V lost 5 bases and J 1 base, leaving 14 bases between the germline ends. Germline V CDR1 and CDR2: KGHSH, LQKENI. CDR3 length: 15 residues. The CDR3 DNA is TGTGCCAGCTCAACCCTCAGGGCTCGGAACACTGAAGCTTTCTTT. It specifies CASSTLRARNTEAFF.

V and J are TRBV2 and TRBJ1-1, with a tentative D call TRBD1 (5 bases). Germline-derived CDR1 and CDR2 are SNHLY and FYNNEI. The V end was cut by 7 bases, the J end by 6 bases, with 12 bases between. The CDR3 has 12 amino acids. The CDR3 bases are TGTGCCAGCAAAACCTGGGGGGCTGAAGCTTTCTTT. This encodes CASKTWGAEAFF.

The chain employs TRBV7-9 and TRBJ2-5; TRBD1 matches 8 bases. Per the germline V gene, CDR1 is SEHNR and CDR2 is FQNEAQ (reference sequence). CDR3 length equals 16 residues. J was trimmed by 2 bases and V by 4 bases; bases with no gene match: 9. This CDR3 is CASSSGQGVRQETQYF. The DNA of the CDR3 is TGTGCCAGCAGCTCCGGACAGGGAGTCCGACAAGAGACCCAGTACTTC.

The CDR3, as DNA: TGTGCCAGCAGCGTAGCTACGCGGGGGGGAGAGACCCAGTACTTC. Amino acids: CASSVATRGGETQYF. The chain employs TRBV9 and TRBJ2-5; 9 nucleotides agree with TRBD2. Trimming at V came to 0 bases and at J to 4 bases, leaving 4 bases not matched to a gene. The germline gives CDR1 SGDLS, CDR2 YYNGEE. CDR3 length equals 15 residues.

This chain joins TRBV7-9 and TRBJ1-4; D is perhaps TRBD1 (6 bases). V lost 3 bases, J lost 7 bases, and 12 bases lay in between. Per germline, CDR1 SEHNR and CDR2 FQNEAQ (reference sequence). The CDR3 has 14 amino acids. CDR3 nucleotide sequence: TGTGCCAGCAGCTTCGGACAGTCGGGTGAAAAACTGTTTTTT. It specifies CASSFGQSGEKLFF.

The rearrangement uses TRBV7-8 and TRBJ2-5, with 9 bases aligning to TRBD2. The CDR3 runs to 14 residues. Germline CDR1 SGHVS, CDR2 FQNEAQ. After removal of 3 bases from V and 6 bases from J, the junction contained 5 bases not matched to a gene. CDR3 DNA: TGTGCCAGCAGCTTTAATAGCGGGAGTCAGACCCAGTACTTC. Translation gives CASSFNSGSQTQYF.

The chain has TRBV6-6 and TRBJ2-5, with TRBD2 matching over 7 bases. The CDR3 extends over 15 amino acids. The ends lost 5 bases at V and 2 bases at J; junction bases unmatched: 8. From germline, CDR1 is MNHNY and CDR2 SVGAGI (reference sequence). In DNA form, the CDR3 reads TGTGCCAGCAGTCGCAGCGGGGATCGACAAGAGACCCAGTACTTC. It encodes CASSRSGDRQETQYF.

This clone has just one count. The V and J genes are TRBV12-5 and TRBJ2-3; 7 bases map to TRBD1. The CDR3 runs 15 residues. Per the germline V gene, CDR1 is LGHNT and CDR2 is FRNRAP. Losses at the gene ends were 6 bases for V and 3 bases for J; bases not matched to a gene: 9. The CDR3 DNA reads TGTGCTAGTGGCATGACAGGGAAAGGGACAGATACGCAGTATTTT. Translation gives CASGMTGKGTDTQYF.

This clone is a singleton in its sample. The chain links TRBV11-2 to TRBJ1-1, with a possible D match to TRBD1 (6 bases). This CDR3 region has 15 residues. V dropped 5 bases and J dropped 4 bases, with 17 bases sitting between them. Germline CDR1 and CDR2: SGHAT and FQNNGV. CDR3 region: CASSPSQGRATEAFF. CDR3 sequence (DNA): TGTGCCAGCAGCCCCTCCCAGGGGAGGGCCACTGAAGCTTTCTTT.

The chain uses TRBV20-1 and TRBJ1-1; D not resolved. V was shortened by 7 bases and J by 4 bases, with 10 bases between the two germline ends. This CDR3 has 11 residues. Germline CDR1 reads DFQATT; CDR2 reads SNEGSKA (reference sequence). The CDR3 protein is CSERGGTEAFF. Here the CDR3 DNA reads TGCAGTGAACGAGGAGGCACTGAAGCTTTCTTT.

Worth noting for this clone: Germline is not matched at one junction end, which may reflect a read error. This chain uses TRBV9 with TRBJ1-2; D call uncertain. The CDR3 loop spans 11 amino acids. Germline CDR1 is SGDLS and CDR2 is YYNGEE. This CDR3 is CASSVAGDLSF. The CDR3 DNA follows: TGTGCCAGCAGCGTAGCTGGAGACCTTTCCTTC.

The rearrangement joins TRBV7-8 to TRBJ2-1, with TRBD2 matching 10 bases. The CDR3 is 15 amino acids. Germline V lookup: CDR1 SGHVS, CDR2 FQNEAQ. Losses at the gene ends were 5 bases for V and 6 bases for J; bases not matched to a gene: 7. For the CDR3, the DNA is TGTGCCAGCAGCCCTTTAGCGGGAGGTCTCAATGAGCAGTTCTTC. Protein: CASSPLAGGLNEQFF.

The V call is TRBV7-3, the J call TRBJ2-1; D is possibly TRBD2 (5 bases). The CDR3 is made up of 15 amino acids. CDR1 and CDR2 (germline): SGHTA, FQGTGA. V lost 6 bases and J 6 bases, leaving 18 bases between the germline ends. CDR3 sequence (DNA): TGTGCCAGCAGTTACCGAGGCACGGGGTTCAATGAGCAGTTCTTC. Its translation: CASSYRGTGFNEQFF.

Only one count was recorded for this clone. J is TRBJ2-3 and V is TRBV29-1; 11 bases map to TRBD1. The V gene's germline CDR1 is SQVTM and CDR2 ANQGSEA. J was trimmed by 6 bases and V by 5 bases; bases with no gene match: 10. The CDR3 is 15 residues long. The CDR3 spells CSVLGQGAFTDTQYF. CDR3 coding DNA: TGCAGCGTTCTTGGACAGGGGGCTTTCACGGATACGCAGTATTTT.

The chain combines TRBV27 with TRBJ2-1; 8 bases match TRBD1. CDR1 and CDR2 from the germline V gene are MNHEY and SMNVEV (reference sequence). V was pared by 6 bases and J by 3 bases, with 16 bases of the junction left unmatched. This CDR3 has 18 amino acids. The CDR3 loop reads CASSLPTGDRTIYNEQFF. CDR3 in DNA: TGTGCCAGCAGCCTGCCAACAGGGGACAGGACAATCTACAATGAGCAGTTCTTC.

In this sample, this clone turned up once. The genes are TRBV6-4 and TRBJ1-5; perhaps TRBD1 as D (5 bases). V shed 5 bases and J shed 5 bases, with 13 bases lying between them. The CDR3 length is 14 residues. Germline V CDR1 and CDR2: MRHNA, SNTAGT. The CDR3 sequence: CASSTEAGDQPQHF. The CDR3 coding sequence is TGTGCCAGCAGTACAGAGGCGGGGGATCAGCCCCAGCATTTT.

The CDR3 reads CASSLPASSSYNEQFF. In nucleotides, the CDR3 is TGCGCCAGCAGCTTGCCGGCATCTAGCTCCTACAATGAGCAGTTCTTC. The chain recombines TRBV5-1 with TRBJ2-1; D unclear. The CDR3 has 16 amino acids. Trimming stripped 1 base from V and 0 bases from J, with 11 bases between. CDR1 is SGHRS and CDR2 is YFSETQ in the germline V gene.

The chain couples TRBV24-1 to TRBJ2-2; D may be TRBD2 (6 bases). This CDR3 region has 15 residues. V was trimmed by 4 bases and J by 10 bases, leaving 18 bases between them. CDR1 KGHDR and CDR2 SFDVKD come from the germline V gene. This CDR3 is CATSDASGRWTELFF. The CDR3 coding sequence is TGTGCCACCAGTGACGCATCAGGGAGGTGGACGGAGCTGTTTTTT.

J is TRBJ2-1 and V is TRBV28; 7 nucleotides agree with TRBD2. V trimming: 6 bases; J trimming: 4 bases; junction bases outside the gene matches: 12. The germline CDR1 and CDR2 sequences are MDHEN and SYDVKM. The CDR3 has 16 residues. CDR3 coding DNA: TGTGCCAGCAGCCTCATCTGGGCGGGAGCTTACAATGAGCAGTTCTTC. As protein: CASSLIWAGAYNEQFF.